Following are 26 T cell receptor beta chains from one sample sequenced in a study of STAT5B mutations in CD4+ large granular lymphocyte leukemia. The protocol was immunoSEQ multiplex PCR, while the TCRdb copy is restricted to in-frame clones and leaves out a portion. The sample lists about 32,000 clones, roughly nine tenths occurring once. The specimen sequenced was CD4+ T cells from blood buffy coats. The origin of the receptors is a human donor in good health.

The genes are TRBV5-1 and TRBJ2-3; D ambiguous. The CDR3 length is 13 residues. V was clipped by 4 bases and J by 4 bases, with 10 bases between them. Germline assignment: CDR1 SGHRS and CDR2 YFSETQ. This CDR3 is CASSVGGADTQYF. DNA of the CDR3: TGCGCCAGCAGCGTGGGTGGGGCAGATACGCAGTATTTT.

About this clone itself: The same CDR3 is also encoded by other DNA sequences in this sample. The chain couples TRBV25-1 to TRBJ1-1; TRBD1 might be the D (6 bases). Trimming took off 4 bases at V and 1 base at J, with 13 bases between the two ends. CDR1 is MGHDK and CDR2 is SYGVNS in the germline V gene. CDR3 length equals 15 residues. In DNA, the CDR3 is TGTGCCAGCAGTGGGGGGGGCAGCTGGAACACTGAAGCTTTCTTT. Amino acids: CASSGGGSWNTEAFF.

V usage is TRBV28 and J usage is TRBJ1-2; tentatively, D is TRBD1 (6 bases). The CDR3 covers 13 residues. Germline-derived CDR1 and CDR2 are MDHEN and SYDVKM. Between the trimmed V and J ends, which lost 4 bases and 4 bases, there was a span of 10 bases. The chain's CDR3 is CASSWGQFYGYTF. The CDR3 DNA reads as TGTGCCAGCAGTTGGGGACAATTCTATGGCTACACCTTC.

The chain carries TRBV2 and TRBJ2-3, with 8 bases matching TRBD1. Unmatched junction bases numbered 9, after V lost 3 bases and J lost 7 bases. The CDR3 has 15 amino acids. Per the germline V gene, CDR1 is SNHLY and CDR2 is FYNNEI. The CDR3 DNA sequence: TGTGCCAGCAGTGACCGGGCAGGGGGCGTAAATACGCAGTATTTT. It codes for CASSDRAGGVNTQYF.

V usage is TRBV18 and J usage is TRBJ1-4; D is possibly TRBD1 (5 bases). Germline lookup yields CDR1 KGHSH and CDR2 LQKENI. The CDR3 contains 14 residues. Trimming took off 4 bases at V and 2 bases at J, with 8 bases between the two ends. The CDR3 sequence is CASSQGTTNEKLFF. The CDR3 bases are TGTGCCAGCTCACAGGGGACTACTAATGAAAAACTGTTTTTT.

This chain links TRBV11-3 with TRBJ2-3, with TRBD2 matching 11 bases. CDR3 length: 18 residues. Germline trimming cut 5 bases from V and 0 bases from J; bases unmatched to any gene: 10. Germline V lookup: CDR1 SGHNT, CDR2 YENEEA. CDR3 amino acids: CASSRGLAGRKSTDTQYF. The CDR3 DNA reads TGTGCCAGCAGCCGCGGACTAGCGGGCAGGAAAAGCACAGATACGCAGTATTTT.

The rearrangement joins TRBV7-2 to TRBJ2-1, with 14 nucleotides matching TRBD2. This CDR3 is 16 amino acids long. V lost 4 bases to trimming and J lost 5 bases; unmatched junction nucleotides: 4. CDR1 and CDR2 (germline): SGHTA, FQGNSA. CDR3 region: CASSWGTSGSHNEQFF. DNA of the CDR3: TGTGCCAGCAGCTGGGGGACTAGCGGGAGTCACAATGAGCAGTTCTTC.

In regard to this clone: The junction does not match germline at one end; this may be a read error. J is TRBJ1-2 and V is TRBV28; D call uncertain. The V gene's germline CDR1 is MDHEN and CDR2 SYDVKM. This CDR3 region has 9 residues. The CDR3 loop is CTGSDGYTF. The CDR3 bases are TGCACGGGATCGGATGGCTACACCTTC.

V and J are TRBV7-8 and TRBJ1-5; possibly TRBD1 for D (6 bases). The V end was cut by 7 bases, the J end by 0 bases, with 10 bases between. From germline, CDR1 is SGHVS and CDR2 FQNEAQ. This CDR3 is built from 14 residues. The CDR3 reads CASNQGYSNQPQHF. For the CDR3, the DNA is TGTGCCAGCAACCAGGGGTATAGCAATCAGCCCCAGCATTTT.

The chain couples TRBV6-4 to TRBJ1-4; 9 nucleotides line up with TRBD1. This CDR3 comprises 12 residues. Trimming at V came to 6 bases and at J to 11 bases, leaving 4 bases not matched to a gene. The V gene's germline CDR1 is MRHNA and CDR2 SNTAGT. CDR3: CASRDRGEKLFF. The CDR3 coding sequence is TGTGCCAGCAGGGACAGGGGAGAGAAACTGTTTTTT.

The V and J genes are TRBV19 and TRBJ1-2, with 8 positions matching TRBD1. There are 14 residues in the CDR3. Trimming took 1 base from V and 6 from J; bases not matched to a gene: 4. Germline CDR1 is LNHDA and CDR2 is SQIVND (reference sequence). The CDR3 reads CASSIADRENGYTF. The CDR3 nucleotides read TGTGCCAGTAGTATAGCGGACAGGGAGAATGGCTACACCTTC.

This chain uses TRBV19 with TRBJ1-1; a possible D gene is TRBD1 (6 bases). This CDR3 region has 14 residues. V lost 5 bases and J 3 bases, leaving 13 bases between the germline ends. CDR1 is LNHDA, CDR2 SQIVND, per germline (reference sequence). CDR3 in amino acids: CASSLTGSDTEAFF. The DNA of the CDR3 is TGTGCCAGTAGTCTCACAGGGTCGGACACTGAAGCTTTCTTT.

This chain connects TRBV10-1 to TRBJ2-1; TRBD2 matches at 7 bases. Germline V lookup: CDR1 WNHNN, CDR2 SYGVQD (reference sequence). The CDR3 runs to 16 residues. The J segment lost 3 bases and the V segment lost 2 bases, leaving 7 bases of the junction unmatched. CDR3 in amino acids: CASSEILRGSYNEQFF. CDR3 bases: TGCGCCAGCAGTGAGATTCTTCGCGGGAGCTACAATGAGCAGTTCTTC.

This chain connects TRBV6-6 to TRBJ2-7, with D hard to call. Looked up from germline, CDR1 is MNHNY and CDR2 is SVGAGI (reference sequence). The CDR3 is 13 residues long. V gave up 4 bases and J gave up 2 bases, with 9 bases separating them. The CDR3 is CASSSYLAYEQYF. The CDR3 nucleotides are TGTGCCAGCAGTTCCTACCTCGCCTACGAGCAGTACTTC.

This clone was counted once. The chain recombines TRBV19 with TRBJ1-1, with 8 bases lining up with TRBD1. This CDR3 spans 15 amino acids. V trimming: 6 bases; J trimming: 1 base; junction bases outside the gene matches: 7. The V gene's germline CDR1 is LNHDA and CDR2 SQIVND (reference sequence). In DNA, the CDR3 is TGTGCCAGTAGAACAGCAGGGGGCACGAACACTGAAGCTTTCTTT. Its protein is CASRTAGGTNTEAFF.

The chain has TRBV6-5 and TRBJ2-1; TRBD2 aligns across 9 bases. With 5 bases clipped from V and 6 bases from J, the junction kept 8 bases outside the gene matches. Germline CDR1 and CDR2: MNHEY and SVGAGI. The CDR3 runs to 15 residues. CDR3 residues: CASSGAGGAGNEQFF. The DNA for the CDR3 is TGTGCCAGCAGTGGCGCGGGGGGGGCGGGCAATGAGCAGTTCTTC.

This rearrangement joins TRBV28 to TRBJ2-7, with D perhaps TRBD2 (5 bases). This CDR3 is built from 12 residues. Germline CDR1 and CDR2: MDHEN and SYDVKM. With 5 bases removed from V and 2 bases from J, the gap between germline ends came to 7 bases. The chain's CDR3 is CASSPGAYEQYF. DNA for the CDR3: TGTGCCAGCAGTCCCGGGGCCTACGAGCAGTACTTC. The full variable domain, rest sourced from reference TRBV28 and TRBJ2-7, is DVKVTQSSRYLVKRTGEKVFLECVQDMDHENMFWYRQDPGLGLRLIYFSYDVKMKEKGDIPEGYSVSREKKERFSLILESASTNQTSMYLCASSPGAYEQYFGPGTRLTVT.

The V and J genes are TRBV5-1 and TRBJ2-7; 14 positions match TRBD2. The CDR3 runs 22 residues. J gave up 0 bases and V 4 bases, and 21 bases lay outside the gene matches. Germline CDR1 reads SGHRS; CDR2 reads YFSETQ. The CDR3 here is CASSRGTSAGTSGRGGSYEQYF. CDR3 DNA: TGCGCCAGCAGCCGTGGGACATCGGCCGGGACTAGCGGGAGAGGGGGCTCCTACGAGCAGTACTTC.

This sequence joins TRBV11-2 and TRBJ2-1; the D is unclear. The germline V gene has CDR1 SGHAT and CDR2 FQNNGV. Trimming removed 6 bases from V and 7 bases from J, with 10 bases in between. The CDR3 is 12 amino acids. DNA of the CDR3: TGTGCCAGCAGTTTGACCGGGAATGAGCAGTTCTTC. Its protein is CASSLTGNEQFF.

The rearrangement joins TRBV11-2 to TRBJ2-7; tentatively, D is TRBD2 (5 bases). The CDR3 is 13 amino acids. Germline V gene lookup returns CDR1 SGHAT and CDR2 FQNNGV. Trimming pared 5 bases from V and 4 bases from J, leaving 12 bases between. For the CDR3, the DNA is TGTGCCAGCAGCACCCTACGGGGTTACGAGCAGTACTTC. Encoded protein: CASSTLRGYEQYF.

The chain recombines TRBV2 with TRBJ2-1, with a possible D match to TRBD2 (6 bases). The CDR3 runs to 11 residues. Germline CDR1 reads SNHLY; CDR2 reads FYNNEI. V lost 8 bases and J 6 bases, leaving 8 bases between the germline ends. For the CDR3, the DNA is TGTGCCAGCCGGCGGGGCAATGAGCAGTTCTTC. Encoded protein: CASRRGNEQFF.

This rearrangement joins TRBV6-5 to TRBJ1-2; maybe TRBD1 (5 bases). The germline V and J ends were trimmed by 2 bases and 5 bases, with 9 bases remaining between them. The CDR3 sequence is 13 residues long. Germline-derived CDR1 and CDR2 are MNHEY and SVGAGI. CDR3 sequence: CASSYEGRYGYTF. The CDR3 DNA follows: TGTGCCAGCAGTTACGAGGGGAGGTATGGCTACACCTTC.

The rearrangement joins TRBV6-5 to TRBJ2-3, with D perhaps given as TRBD1 or TRBD2 (5 bases each). The CDR3 has 14 residues. Deletions cut 4 bases from V and 14 bases from J, with 22 bases between. CDR1 is MNHEY, CDR2 SVGAGI, per germline. Here the CDR3 DNA reads TGTGCCAGCAGTTCTCAAACAGAGGGGCCCTATCGGTATTTT. Translation gives CASSSQTEGPYRYF.

The V gene is TRBV5-1, the J gene TRBJ2-1; D call uncertain. CDR1 is SGHRS, CDR2 YFSETQ, per germline. CDR3 size: 12 residues. The ends were cut back, 4 bases at V and 5 bases at J, with 7 bases in the middle. CDR3 in DNA: TGCGCCAGCAGCCCCGAAAACAATGAGCAGTTCTTC. It is translated as CASSPENNEQFF.

This rearrangement joins TRBV25-1 to TRBJ2-4; D uncertain. Trimming removed 1 base from V and 1 base from J, with 8 bases in between. This CDR3 has 15 residues. From germline, CDR1 is MGHDK and CDR2 SYGVNS. The CDR3: CASSESELAKNIQYF. The CDR3 DNA is TGTGCCAGCAGTGAATCGGAGTTGGCCAAAAACATTCAGTACTTC. Drawing the rest from reference TRBV25-1 and TRBJ2-4, the complete variable domain is EADIYQTPRYLVIGTGKKITLECSQTMGHDKMYWYQQDPGMELHLIHYSYGVNSTEKGDLSSESTVSRIRTEHFPLTLESARPSHTSQYLCASSESELAKNIQYFGAGTRLSVL.

The rearrangement joins TRBV7-2 to TRBJ2-2; no clear D. V shed 0 bases and J shed 0 bases, with 5 bases lying between them. Germline CDR1 is SGHTA and CDR2 is FQGNSA. This CDR3 region has 15 residues. CDR3 bases: TGTGCCAGCAGCTTAGCCGGCCCGAACACCGGGGAGCTGTTTTTT. It codes for CASSLAGPNTGELFF.